The 8 T cell receptor beta chains in this list originate from one sample, sequenced in a study of T-cell reconstitution after alpha-beta-depleted transplantation in children. TCRbeta library preparation incorporated unique molecular identifiers. TCRdb re-called the PCR reads through MiXCR, storing one row per CDR3 protein. The top ten clones hold approximately 2% of a sample with some 600,000 distinct CDR3 sequences, roughly 13% of them seen once. The sequences come from PBMCs, mostly from graft donor cells, collected 360 days after TCRalphabeta/CD19-depleted stem cell transplant. Receptors were obtained from a male patient aged 10-17 years who had a stem cell transplant for acute myeloid leukemia, so the T cells may come from the graft donor.

The chain is built from TRBV7-2 and TRBJ2-7; D is unclear. In germline, CDR1 is SGHTA, CDR2 FQGNSA. The CDR3 is made up of 14 amino acids. V shed 3 bases and J shed 4 bases, with 13 bases lying between them. CDR3 residues: CASSFGGLRYEQYF. CDR3 coding DNA: TGTGCCAGCAGCTTCGGCGGCTTGAGGTACGAGCAGTACTTC.

V usage is TRBV3-1 and J usage is TRBJ2-4; TRBD2 matches at 8 bases. The CDR3 runs 17 residues. Trimming removed 2 bases from V and 8 bases from J; junction bases left unmatched: 14. In germline, CDR1 is LGHDT, CDR2 YNNKEL (reference sequence). CDR3 sequence (DNA): TGTGCCAGCAGCCAATCCGTCCGGAGCGGGAGACGATACATTCAGTACTTC. This translates into CASSQSVRSGRRYIQYF.

This clonotype was seen at least ten times. The rearrangement uses TRBV12-3 or TRBV12-4 and TRBJ1-5; 7 bases are a match to TRBD1. This CDR3 spans 14 amino acids. J gave up 2 bases and V 7 bases, and 5 bases lay outside the gene matches. The CDR3 spells CASTRTGGNQPQHF. CDR3 coding DNA: TGTGCCAGCACCCGTACAGGGGGCAATCAGCCCCAGCATTTT.

This clonotype has only a few counts. The V call is TRBV28, the J call TRBJ2-1; 14 bases agree with TRBD2. Per germline, CDR1 MDHEN and CDR2 SYDVKM. Trimming took 5 bases from V and 9 from J; bases not matched to a gene: 6. The CDR3 extends over 15 amino acids. CDR3 sequence (DNA): TGTGCCAGCAGTCCCGGACTAGCGGGAGGTGTTGAGCAGTTCTTC. The encoded protein is CASSPGLAGGVEQFF.

The chain has TRBV6-2 or TRBV6-3 and TRBJ1-1; a possible D gene is TRBD1 (6 bases). The CDR3 runs 14 residues. V was clipped by 4 bases and J by 4 bases, with 13 bases between them. Looked up from germline, CDR1 is MNHEY and CDR2 is SVGEGT. CDR3 coding DNA: TGTGCCAGCAGTTCCCCGGGGGCTGGCACTGAAGCTTTCTTT. Translated, it gives CASSSPGAGTEAFF.

This chain joins TRBV6-2 or TRBV6-3 and TRBJ2-4, with D perhaps TRBD1 (6 bases). V lost 0 bases, J lost 3 bases, and 9 bases lay in between. The CDR3 is 15 amino acids. From germline, CDR1 is MNHEY and CDR2 SVGEGT. CDR3 amino acids: CASSYSAGVKNIQYF. DNA for the CDR3: TGTGCCAGCAGTTACTCTGCAGGGGTCAAAAACATTCAGTACTTC.

This clonotype has only a few counts. The V gene is TRBV29-1, the J gene TRBJ1-4; 7 bases are a match to TRBD1. Trimming took 4 bases from V and 4 from J; bases not matched to a gene: 6. From germline, CDR1 is SQVTM and CDR2 ANQGSEA. The CDR3 covers 14 residues. Written as DNA, the CDR3 is TGCAGCGTTGCGAGGGACAGTGATAATGAAAAACTGTTTTTT. Its translation: CSVARDSDNEKLFF.

This clonotype was seen a handful of times. The rearrangement uses TRBV2 and TRBJ2-3; perhaps TRBD2 as D (6 bases). The V gene's germline CDR1 is SNHLY and CDR2 FYNNEI. This CDR3 contains 17 residues. The V gene lost 2 bases and the J gene lost 3 bases, with 18 bases spanning the gap. The CDR3 protein is CASSEPLRGAGTDTQYF. Written as DNA, the CDR3 is TGTGCCAGCAGTGAACCCCTTAGAGGGGCGGGGACAGATACGCAGTATTTT.